This TCR beta chain was sequenced during a study of control samples from healthy donors and cancer patients. Produced via immunoSEQ multiplex PCR; TCRdb's table is partial and in-frame only. The sample lists about 120,000 clones, 85% to 90% seen once, with 2% to 2.5% in the top ten. Trimming removed 4 bases from V and 8 bases from J; junction bases left unmatched: 4. The CDR3 spans 14 residues. CDR1 is WNHNN and CDR2 is SYGVQD in the germline V gene (reference sequence). The clonotype was recovered from a woman in her 70s in good health. The chain combines TRBV10-1 with TRBJ2-1, with TRBD2 matching 11 bases. The sequenced material came from blood. The CDR3 sequence: CASSVTSGDDEQFF. The CDR3 nucleotides read TGCGCCAGCAGTGTGACTAGCGGGGACGATGAGCAGTTCTTC.